The subject of this entry is one TCR beta chain. Antigen specificity is unknown. The CDR3 has 14 residues. V was clipped by 2 bases and J by 6 bases; unmatched bases: 7. CDR1 is DFQATT and CDR2 is SNEGSKA in the germline V gene (reference sequence). Per sample, at least 6 micrograms of total RNA were extracted. The source of the sample is a study of blood T cells in healthy people across ages. Study results and caveats: Naive and antigen-experienced cells were not separated, limiting conclusive comparison.

The second PCR ran about 7 to 12 cycles with a sample-barcoded 5' primer and J-beta primers. A template-switch adaptor containing 12 random nucleotides labeled each cDNA molecule. The yield of each sample was at least 2.5 million CDR3-containing paired-end reads. MiXCR, applied by TCRdb to the 5' RACE reads, yields one record per CDR3 protein. The sample lists roughly 800,000 distinct CDR3 sequences, roughly 64% occurring once. Sequenced sample: blood. The sequence was collected from a young man in good health. V usage is TRBV20-1 and J usage is TRBJ2-7, with 10 nucleotides matching TRBD1. CDR3 region: CSARSGTGVGEQYF. DNA of the CDR3: TGCAGTGCTAGATCGGGGACAGGGGTGGGCGAGCAGTACTTC.